The 8 T cell receptor beta chains listed next were all sequenced from one sample in a study of OX40 agonist ivuxolimab in advanced cancers. Profiling relied on immunoSEQ multiplex PCR, and the TCRdb table lists in-frame clones only, not all of them. The sample includes 130,000 or so clones, 90% of them seen just once. The specimen was CD4+ or CD8+ T cells sorted from blood, collected in a trial of the OX40 agonist ivuxolimab. Source of these receptors: an adult with an advanced solid tumor such as melanoma, head and neck, liver or kidney cancer.

The chain couples TRBV9 to TRBJ1-1, with D possibly matching TRBD1 (6 bases). Per germline, CDR1 SGDLS and CDR2 YYNGEE. The V end was cut by 2 bases, the J end by 1 base, with 9 bases between. The CDR3 runs to 14 residues. The chain's CDR3 is CASSVGQSNTEAFF. The CDR3 DNA reads TGTGCCAGCAGCGTCGGACAGTCGAACACTGAAGCTTTCTTT.

The chain is built from TRBV15 and TRBJ2-5; D ambiguous. The CDR3 is made up of 15 amino acids. V was trimmed by 6 bases and J by 1 base, leaving 15 bases between them. Germline assignment: CDR1 LNHNV and CDR2 YYDKDF (reference sequence). The CDR3 DNA reads as TGTGCCACCAGTCCCCGGGCTCCCATCCAAGAGACCCAGTACTTC. Its protein is CATSPRAPIQETQYF.

This clone was detected only a few times. The chain links TRBV7-9 to TRBJ1-5; D not certain. The CDR3 runs to 14 residues. V was cut by 2 bases and J by 6 bases, with 11 bases left in between. In germline, CDR1 is SEHNR, CDR2 FQNEAQ (reference sequence). The CDR3 bases are TGTGCCAGCAGCTTAAGTTCGACGGGTCAGCCCCAGCATTTT. Its protein product is CASSLSSTGQPQHF. The complete variable domain, with remaining parts taken from reference TRBV7-9 and TRBJ1-5, reads DTGVSQNPRHKITKRGQNVTFRCDPISEHNRLYWYRQTLGQGPEFLTYFQNEAQLEKSRLLSDRFSAERPKGSFSTLEIQRTEQGDSAMYLCASSLSSTGQPQHFGDGTRLSIL.

V usage is TRBV19 and J usage is TRBJ2-7; D may be TRBD1 (6 bases). CDR1 is LNHDA, CDR2 SQIVND, per germline (reference sequence). V was pared by 7 bases and J by 4 bases, with 14 bases between. The CDR3 is made up of 13 amino acids. The CDR3 sequence: CASIGQGKYEQYF. CDR3 sequence (DNA): TGTGCCAGTATCGGGCAGGGGAAATACGAGCAGTACTTC. The variable domain in full, with the rest retrieved from reference TRBV19 and TRBJ2-7, is DGGITQSPKYLFRKEGQNVTLSCEQNLNHDAMYWYRQDPGQGLRLIYYSQIVNDFQKGDIAEGYSVSREKKESFPLTVTSAQKNPTAFYLCASIGQGKYEQYFGPGTRLTVT.

The chain recombines TRBV6-6 with TRBJ1-3; D unresolved. There are 12 residues in the CDR3. Germline assignment: CDR1 MNHNY and CDR2 SVGAGI (reference sequence). The V gene lost 8 bases and the J gene lost 1 base, with 6 bases spanning the gap. This CDR3 is CASVGSGNTIYF. In DNA, the CDR3 is TGTGCCAGCGTCGGATCTGGAAACACCATATATTTT.

The rearrangement uses TRBV7-2 and TRBJ2-5; possibly TRBD1 for D (5 bases). The V gene lost 1 base and the J gene lost 2 bases, with 8 bases spanning the gap. In germline, CDR1 is SGHTA, CDR2 FQGNSA. CDR3 length: 14 amino acids. For the CDR3, the DNA is TGTGCCAGCAGCTTAGGGGCAGGGCAAGAGACCCAGTACTTC. This codes for CASSLGAGQETQYF.

The V call is TRBV18, the J call TRBJ2-7, with a possible D match to TRBD2 (7 bases). This CDR3 has 15 residues. V was pared by 1 base and J by 5 bases, with 15 bases between. Germline CDR1 KGHSH, CDR2 LQKENI. The CDR3 coding sequence is TGTGCCAGCTCACCACTTCGGGGGGCCGTCGACGAGCAGTACTTC. Protein product: CASSPLRGAVDEQYF.

J is TRBJ2-1 and V is TRBV7-2; TRBD2 agrees at 16 bases. Trimming at V came to 4 bases and at J to 13 bases, leaving 7 bases not matched to a gene. The CDR3 spans 15 residues. Germline V gene data show CDR1 as SGHTA and CDR2 as FQGNSA. The CDR3 sequence is CASSSGTSGRALQFF. The CDR3, as DNA: TGTGCCAGCAGCTCTGGGACTAGCGGGAGGGCTCTACAGTTCTTC.